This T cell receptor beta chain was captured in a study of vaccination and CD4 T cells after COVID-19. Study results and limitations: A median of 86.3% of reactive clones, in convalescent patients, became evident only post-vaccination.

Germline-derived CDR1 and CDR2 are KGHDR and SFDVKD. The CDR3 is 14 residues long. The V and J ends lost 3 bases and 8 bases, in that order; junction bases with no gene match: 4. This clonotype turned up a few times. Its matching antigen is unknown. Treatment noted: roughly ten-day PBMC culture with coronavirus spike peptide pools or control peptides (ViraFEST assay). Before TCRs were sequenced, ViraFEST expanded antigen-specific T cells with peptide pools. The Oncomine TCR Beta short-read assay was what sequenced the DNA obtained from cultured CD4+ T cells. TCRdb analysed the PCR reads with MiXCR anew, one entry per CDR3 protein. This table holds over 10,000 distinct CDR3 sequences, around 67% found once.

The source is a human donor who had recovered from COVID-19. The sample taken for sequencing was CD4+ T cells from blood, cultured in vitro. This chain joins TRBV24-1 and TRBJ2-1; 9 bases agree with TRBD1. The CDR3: CATSDEDRGDEQFF. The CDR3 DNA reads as TGTGCCACCAGTGATGAGGACAGGGGCGATGAGCAGTTCTTC.